In this sample, the clone carrying this TCR beta chain turned up once. This specimen includes other DNA sequences encoding the same CDR3. PCR employed 60 Vbeta and 13 Jbeta primers. Method: immunoSEQ multiplex PCR; TCRdb's copy keeps in-frame clones and lacks some. This table has 110,000 to 150,000 clones, 60% to 85% appearing once. Germline V lookup: CDR1 MNHEY, CDR2 SMNVEV (reference sequence). The CDR3 spans 12 residues. V was trimmed by 5 bases and J by 4 bases, leaving 3 bases between them. The entry originates in a study of cytomegalovirus exposure and HLA in healthy donors. This rearrangement joins TRBV27 to TRBJ1-6; D not certain. The source is a man aged 30 to 45 in good health and CMV-seronegative. Specimen: PBMCs. CDR3 region: CASSPYNSPLHF. Here the CDR3 DNA reads TGTGCCAGCAGTCCTTATAATTCACCCCTCCACTTT.